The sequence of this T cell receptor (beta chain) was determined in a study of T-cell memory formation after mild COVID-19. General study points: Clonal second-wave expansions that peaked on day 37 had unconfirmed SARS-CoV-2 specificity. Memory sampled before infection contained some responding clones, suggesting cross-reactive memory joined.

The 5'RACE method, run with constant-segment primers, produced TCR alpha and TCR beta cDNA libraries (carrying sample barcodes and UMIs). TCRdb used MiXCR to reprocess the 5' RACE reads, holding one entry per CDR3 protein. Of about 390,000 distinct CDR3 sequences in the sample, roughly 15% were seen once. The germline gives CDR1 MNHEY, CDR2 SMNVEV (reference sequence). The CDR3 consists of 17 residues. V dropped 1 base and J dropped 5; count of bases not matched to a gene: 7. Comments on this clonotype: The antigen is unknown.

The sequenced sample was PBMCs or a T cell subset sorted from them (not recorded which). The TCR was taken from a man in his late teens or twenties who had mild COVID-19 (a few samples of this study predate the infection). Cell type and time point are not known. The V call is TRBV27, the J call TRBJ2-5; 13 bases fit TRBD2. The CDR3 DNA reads TGTGCCAGCAGTTTATTGACTAGCGGGGGGTACACGGAGACCCAGTACTTC. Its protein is CASSLLTSGGYTETQYF.